This T cell receptor beta chain was identified in a study of control samples from healthy donors and cancer patients. This table comes from immunoSEQ multiplex PCR, and its TCRdb copy is limited to in-frame clones, with some not included. This sample has tens of thousands of clones, with roughly 89% found just once. CDR3 length: 13 amino acids. Trimming at V came to 6 bases and at J to 6 bases, leaving 6 bases not matched to a gene. The germline CDR1 and CDR2 sequences are SGHTA and FQGNSA. Sequencing was performed on PBMCs. The TCR was taken from a woman in her forties or fifties with colorectal cancer. The chain uses TRBV7-2 and TRBJ1-1, with 8 positions matching TRBD1. The CDR3 is CASRMGQAAEAFF. The CDR3 coding sequence is TGTGCCAGCAGAATGGGACAGGCCGCTGAAGCTTTCTTT.